This TCR beta chain derives from a study of blood T cell repertoires in COVID-19. About the research overall: Acute-phase and convalescent COVID-19 samples originated in the United States, Italy and Spain.

CDR1 is ENHRY and CDR2 is SYGVKD in the germline V gene. The CDR3 spans 17 residues. The trim removed 6 bases at V and 4 bases at J, leaving 16 bases unmatched. In the source study's methods: Reference gene primers were amplified, and this amplification served to estimate nucleated cell counts. Libraries were prepared by immunoSEQ multiplex PCR; TCRdb keeps only in-frame clonotypes and omits some of them. That table gives V, J and clone size, and the DNA gave D and trimming. The repertoire consists of some 200,000 clones, with around 82% occurring once and the leading ten covering over 7%. Sequenced: PBMCs or T cells enriched from blood (not recorded which). This sequence originates from a woman between 40 and 55 years old with acute COVID-19. J is TRBJ1-1 and V is TRBV10-3; 8 nucleotides match TRBD1. Written as DNA, the CDR3 is TGTGCCATCAGCCCCGGGCAGGGGGCAGAACGCGGCACTGAAGCTTTCTTT. Encoded protein: CAISPGQGAERGTEAFF.